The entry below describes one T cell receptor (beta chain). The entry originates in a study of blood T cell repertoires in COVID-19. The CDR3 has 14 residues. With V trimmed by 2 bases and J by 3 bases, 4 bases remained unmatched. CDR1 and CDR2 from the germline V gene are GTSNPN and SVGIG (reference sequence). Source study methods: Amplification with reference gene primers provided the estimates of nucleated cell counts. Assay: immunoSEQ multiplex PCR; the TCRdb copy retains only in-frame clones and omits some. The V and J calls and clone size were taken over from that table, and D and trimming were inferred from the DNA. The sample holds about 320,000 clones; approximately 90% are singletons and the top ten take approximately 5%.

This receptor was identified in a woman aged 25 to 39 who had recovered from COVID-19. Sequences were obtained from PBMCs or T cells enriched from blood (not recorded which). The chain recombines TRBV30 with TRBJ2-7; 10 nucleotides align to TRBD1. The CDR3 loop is CAWSTRDRGYEQYF. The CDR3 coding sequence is TGTGCCTGGAGTACCCGGGACAGGGGCTACGAGCAGTACTTC.